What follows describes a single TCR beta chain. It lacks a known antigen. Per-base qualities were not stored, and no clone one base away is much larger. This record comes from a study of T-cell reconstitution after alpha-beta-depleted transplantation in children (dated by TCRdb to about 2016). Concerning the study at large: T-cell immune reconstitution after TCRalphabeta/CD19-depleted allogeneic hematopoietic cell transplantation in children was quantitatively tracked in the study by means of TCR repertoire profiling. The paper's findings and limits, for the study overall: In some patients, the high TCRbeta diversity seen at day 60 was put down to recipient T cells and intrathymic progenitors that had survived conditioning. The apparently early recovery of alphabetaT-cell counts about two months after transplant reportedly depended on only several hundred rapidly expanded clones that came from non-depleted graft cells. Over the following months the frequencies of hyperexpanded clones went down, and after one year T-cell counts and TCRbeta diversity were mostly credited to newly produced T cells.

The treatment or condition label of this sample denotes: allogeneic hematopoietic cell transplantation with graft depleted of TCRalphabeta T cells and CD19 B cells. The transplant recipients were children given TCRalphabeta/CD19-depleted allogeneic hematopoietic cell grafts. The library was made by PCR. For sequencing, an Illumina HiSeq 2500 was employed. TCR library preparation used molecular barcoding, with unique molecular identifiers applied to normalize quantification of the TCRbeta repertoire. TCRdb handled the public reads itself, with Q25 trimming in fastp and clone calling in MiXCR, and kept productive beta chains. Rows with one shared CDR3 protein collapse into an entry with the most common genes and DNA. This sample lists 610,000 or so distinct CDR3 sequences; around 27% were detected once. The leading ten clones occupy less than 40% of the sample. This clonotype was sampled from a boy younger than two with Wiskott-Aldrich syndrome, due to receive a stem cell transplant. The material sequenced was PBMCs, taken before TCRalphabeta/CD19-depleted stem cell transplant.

CDR3 region: CASSVVDTPLDEQFF. The DNA is TGTGCCAGCAGCGTAGTGGACACCCCCCTCGATGAGCAGTTCTTC. The rearranged chain carries TRBV9 and TRBJ2-1; the D region possibly corresponds to TRBD1 (5 bases align). The germline V gene gives CDR1 as SGDLS and CDR2 as YYNGEE. A distance of 15 bases separates the germline ends of V and J, which lose 0 bases and 8 bases respectively. The CDR3 sequence holds 15 residues, the cysteine and phenylalanine included. CDR3 DNA is the only sequence kept; it has 45 bases, read in frame from the first base. Extended through the reference TRBV9 and TRBJ2-1 proteins, this CDR3 yields the full variable domain: DSGVTQTPKHLITATGQRVTLRCSPRSGDLSVYWYQQSLDQGLQFLIQYYNGEERAKGNILERFSAQQFPDLHSELNLSSLELGDSALYFCASSVVDTPLDEQFFGPGTRLTVL.